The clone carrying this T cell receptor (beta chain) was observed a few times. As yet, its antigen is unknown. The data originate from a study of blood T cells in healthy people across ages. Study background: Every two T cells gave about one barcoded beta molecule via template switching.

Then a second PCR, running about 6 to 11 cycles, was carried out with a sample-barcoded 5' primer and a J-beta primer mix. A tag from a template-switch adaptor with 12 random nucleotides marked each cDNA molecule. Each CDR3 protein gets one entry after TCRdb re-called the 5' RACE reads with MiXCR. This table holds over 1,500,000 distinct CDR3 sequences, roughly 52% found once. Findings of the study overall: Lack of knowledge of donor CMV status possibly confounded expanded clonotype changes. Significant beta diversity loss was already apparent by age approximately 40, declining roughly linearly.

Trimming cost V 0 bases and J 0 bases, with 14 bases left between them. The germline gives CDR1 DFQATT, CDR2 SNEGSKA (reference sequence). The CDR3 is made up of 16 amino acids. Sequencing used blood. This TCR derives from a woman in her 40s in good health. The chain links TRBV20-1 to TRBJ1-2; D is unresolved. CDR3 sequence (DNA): TGCAGTGCTAGAGATGCGGGAAGAGTTTCTAACTATGGCTACACCTTC. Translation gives CSARDAGRVSNYGYTF.